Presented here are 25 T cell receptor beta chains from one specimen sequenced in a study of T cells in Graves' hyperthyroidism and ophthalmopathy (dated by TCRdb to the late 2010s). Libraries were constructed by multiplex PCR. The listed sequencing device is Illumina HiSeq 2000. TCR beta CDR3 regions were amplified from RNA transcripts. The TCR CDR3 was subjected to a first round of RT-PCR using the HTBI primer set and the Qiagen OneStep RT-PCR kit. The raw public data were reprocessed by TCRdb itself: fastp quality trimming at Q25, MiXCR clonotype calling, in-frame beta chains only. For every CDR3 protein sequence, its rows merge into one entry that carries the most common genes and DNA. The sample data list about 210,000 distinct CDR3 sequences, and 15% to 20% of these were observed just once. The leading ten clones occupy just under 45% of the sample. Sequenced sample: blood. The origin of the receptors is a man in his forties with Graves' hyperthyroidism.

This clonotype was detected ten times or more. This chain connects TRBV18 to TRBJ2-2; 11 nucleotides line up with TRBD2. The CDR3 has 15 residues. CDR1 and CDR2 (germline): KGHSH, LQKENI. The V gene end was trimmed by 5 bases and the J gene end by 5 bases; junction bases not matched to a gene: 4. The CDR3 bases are TGTGCCAGCTCATCGGGACTAGCGGCGACCGGGGAGCTGTTTTTT. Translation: CASSSGLAATGELFF.

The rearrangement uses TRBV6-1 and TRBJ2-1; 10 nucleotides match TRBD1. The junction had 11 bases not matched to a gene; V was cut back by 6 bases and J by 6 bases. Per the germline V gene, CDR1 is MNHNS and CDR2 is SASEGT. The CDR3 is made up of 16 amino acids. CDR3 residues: CASRAPGTGVANEQFF. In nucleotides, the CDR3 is TGTGCCAGCAGGGCGCCGGGGACAGGGGTCGCCAATGAGCAGTTCTTC.

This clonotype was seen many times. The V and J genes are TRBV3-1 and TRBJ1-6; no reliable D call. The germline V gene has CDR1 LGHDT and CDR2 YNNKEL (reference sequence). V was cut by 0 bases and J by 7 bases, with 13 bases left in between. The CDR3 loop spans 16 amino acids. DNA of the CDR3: TGTGCCAGCAGCCAAGATCGGAGGGAACCGAATTCACCCCTCCACTTT. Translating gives CASSQDRREPNSPLHF.

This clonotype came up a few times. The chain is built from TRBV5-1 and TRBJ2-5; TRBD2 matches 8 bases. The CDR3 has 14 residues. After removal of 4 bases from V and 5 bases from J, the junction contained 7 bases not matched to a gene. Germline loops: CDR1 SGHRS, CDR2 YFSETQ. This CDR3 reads CASSGTSLVETQYF. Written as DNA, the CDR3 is TGCGCCAGCAGCGGGACTAGTTTGGTGGAGACCCAGTACTTC.

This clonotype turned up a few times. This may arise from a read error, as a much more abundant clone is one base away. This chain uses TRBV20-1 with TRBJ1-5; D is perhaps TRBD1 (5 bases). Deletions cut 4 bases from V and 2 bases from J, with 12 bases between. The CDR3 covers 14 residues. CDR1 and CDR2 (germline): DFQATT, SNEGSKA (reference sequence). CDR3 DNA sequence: TGCAGTGCTACCGGGGGAGTTCGCAATCAGCCCCAGCATTTT. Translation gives CSATGGVRNQPQHF.

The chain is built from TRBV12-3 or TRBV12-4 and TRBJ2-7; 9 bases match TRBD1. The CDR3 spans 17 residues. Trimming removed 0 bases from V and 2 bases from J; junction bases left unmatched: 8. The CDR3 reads CASSLARPGTGTYEQYF. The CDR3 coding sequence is TGTGCCAGCAGTTTAGCCCGTCCCGGGACAGGGACCTACGAGCAGTACTTC.

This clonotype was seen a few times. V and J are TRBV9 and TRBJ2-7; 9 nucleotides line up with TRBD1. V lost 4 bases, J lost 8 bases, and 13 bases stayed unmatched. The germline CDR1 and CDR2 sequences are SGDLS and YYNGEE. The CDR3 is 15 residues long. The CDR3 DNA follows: TGTGCCAGCAGCTCCCAAGGGGGACAGGGTATTAAGCAGTACTTC. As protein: CASSSQGGQGIKQYF. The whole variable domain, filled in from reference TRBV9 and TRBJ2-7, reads DSGVTQTPKHLITATGQRVTLRCSPRSGDLSVYWYQQSLDQGLQFLIQYYNGEERAKGNILERFSAQQFPDLHSELNLSSLELGDSALYFCASSSQGGQGIKQYFGPGTRLTVT.

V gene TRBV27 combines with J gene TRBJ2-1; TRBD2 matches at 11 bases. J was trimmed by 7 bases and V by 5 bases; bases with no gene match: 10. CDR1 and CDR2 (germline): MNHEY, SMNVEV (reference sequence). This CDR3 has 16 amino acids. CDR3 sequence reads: CASSEVIAGGLNEQFF. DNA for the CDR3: TGTGCCAGCAGTGAGGTGATAGCGGGGGGGCTAAATGAGCAGTTCTTC.

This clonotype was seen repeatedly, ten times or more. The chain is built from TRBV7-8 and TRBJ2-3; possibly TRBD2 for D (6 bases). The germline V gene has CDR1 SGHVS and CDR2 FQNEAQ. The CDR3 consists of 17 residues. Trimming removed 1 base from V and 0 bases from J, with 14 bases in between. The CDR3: CASSLGWRGTSTDTQYF. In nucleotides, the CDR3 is TGTGCCAGCAGCTTAGGCTGGCGCGGGACTAGCACAGATACGCAGTATTTT.

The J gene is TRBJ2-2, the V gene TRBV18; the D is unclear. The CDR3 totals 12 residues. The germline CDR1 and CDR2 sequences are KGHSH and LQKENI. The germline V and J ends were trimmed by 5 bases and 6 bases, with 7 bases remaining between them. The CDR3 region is CASSKYSGELFF. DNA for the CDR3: TGTGCCAGCTCAAAGTATTCCGGGGAGCTGTTTTTT.

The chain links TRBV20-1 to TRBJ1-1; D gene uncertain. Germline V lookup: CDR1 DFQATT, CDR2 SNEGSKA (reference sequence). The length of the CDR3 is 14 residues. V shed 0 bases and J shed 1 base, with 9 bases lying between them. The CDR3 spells CSARDPTANTEAFF. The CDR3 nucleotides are TGCAGTGCTAGAGATCCGACGGCGAACACTGAAGCTTTCTTT.

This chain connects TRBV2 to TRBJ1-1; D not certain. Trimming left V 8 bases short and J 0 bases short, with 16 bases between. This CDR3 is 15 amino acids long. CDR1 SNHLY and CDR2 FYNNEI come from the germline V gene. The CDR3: CASSAPKGMNTEAFF. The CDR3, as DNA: TGTGCCAGCTCGGCCCCAAAAGGGATGAACACTGAAGCTTTCTTT. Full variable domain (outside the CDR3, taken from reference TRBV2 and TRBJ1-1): EPEVTQTPSHQVTQMGQEVILRCVPISNHLYFYWYRQILGQKVEFLVSFYNNEISEKSEIFDDQFSVERPDGSNFTLKIRSTKLEDSAMYFCASSAPKGMNTEAFFGQGTRLTVV.

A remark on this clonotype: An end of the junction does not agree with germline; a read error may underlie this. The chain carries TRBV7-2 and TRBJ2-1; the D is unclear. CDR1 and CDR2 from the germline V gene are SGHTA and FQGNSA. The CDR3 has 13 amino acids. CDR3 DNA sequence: TGTGCCAGCGGCTTAGTCCGCTACAATGAGCAGTTCTTC. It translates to CASGLVRYNEQFF.

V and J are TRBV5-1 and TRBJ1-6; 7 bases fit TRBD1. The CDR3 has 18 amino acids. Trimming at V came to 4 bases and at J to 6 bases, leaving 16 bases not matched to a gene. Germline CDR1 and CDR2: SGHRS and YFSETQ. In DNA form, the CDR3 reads TGCGCCAGCAGCCCCTATGACAGGGAAGTATTGGGTAATTCACCCCTCCACTTT. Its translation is CASSPYDREVLGNSPLHF.

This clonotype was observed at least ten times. The CDR3 DNA reads TGTGCCAGCAGTTTTTTAGGGCCCCAGCATTTT. It translates to CASSFLGPQHF. V is TRBV28 and J is TRBJ1-5; D not resolved. Per the germline V gene, CDR1 is MDHEN and CDR2 is SYDVKM. The CDR3 is 11 amino acids. Between the trimmed V and J ends, which lost 3 bases and 9 bases, there was a span of 6 bases.

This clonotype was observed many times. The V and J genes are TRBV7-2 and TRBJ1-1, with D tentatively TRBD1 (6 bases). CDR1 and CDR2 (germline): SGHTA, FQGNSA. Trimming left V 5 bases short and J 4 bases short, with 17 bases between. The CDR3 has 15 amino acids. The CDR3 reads CASSPLSGGLTEAFF. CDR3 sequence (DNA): TGTGCCAGCAGCCCCCTCTCGGGGGGGCTCACTGAAGCTTTCTTT.

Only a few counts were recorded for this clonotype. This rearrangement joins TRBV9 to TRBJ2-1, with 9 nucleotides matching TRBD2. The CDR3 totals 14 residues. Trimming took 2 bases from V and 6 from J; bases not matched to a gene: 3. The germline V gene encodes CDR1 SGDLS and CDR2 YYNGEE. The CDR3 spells CASSVLAGANEQFF. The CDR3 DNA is TGTGCCAGCAGCGTCTTAGCGGGGGCCAATGAGCAGTTCTTC.

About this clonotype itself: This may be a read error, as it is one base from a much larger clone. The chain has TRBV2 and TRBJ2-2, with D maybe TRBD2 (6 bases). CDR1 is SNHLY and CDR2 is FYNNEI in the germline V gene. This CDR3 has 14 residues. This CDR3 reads CASSGRGGTGGLFF. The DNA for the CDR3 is TGTGCCAGCAGTGGGCGGGGAGGCACCGGGGGGCTGTTTTTT.

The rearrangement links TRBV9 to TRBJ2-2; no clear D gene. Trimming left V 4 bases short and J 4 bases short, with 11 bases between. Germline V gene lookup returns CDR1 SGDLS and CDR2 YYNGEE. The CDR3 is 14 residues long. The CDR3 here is CASSSQLSTGELFF. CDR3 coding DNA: TGTGCCAGCAGCTCCCAGCTATCCACCGGGGAGCTGTTTTTT.

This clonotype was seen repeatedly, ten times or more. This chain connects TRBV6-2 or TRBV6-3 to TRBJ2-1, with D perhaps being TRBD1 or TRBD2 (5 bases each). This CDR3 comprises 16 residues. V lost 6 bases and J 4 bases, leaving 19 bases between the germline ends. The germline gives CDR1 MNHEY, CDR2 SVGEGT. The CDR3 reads CASSSSRTEGYNEQFF. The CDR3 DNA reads TGTGCCAGCAGCTCTTCCCGGACCGAGGGGTACAATGAGCAGTTCTTC.

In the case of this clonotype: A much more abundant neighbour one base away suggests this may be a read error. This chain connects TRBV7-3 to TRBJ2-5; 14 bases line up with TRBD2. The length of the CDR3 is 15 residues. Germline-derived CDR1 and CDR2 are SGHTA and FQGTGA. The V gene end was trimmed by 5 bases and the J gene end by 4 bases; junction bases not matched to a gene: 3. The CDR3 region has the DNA TGTGCCAGCAGCCGACTAGCGGGGGGGCTAGAGACCCAGTACTTC. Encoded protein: CASSRLAGGLETQYF.

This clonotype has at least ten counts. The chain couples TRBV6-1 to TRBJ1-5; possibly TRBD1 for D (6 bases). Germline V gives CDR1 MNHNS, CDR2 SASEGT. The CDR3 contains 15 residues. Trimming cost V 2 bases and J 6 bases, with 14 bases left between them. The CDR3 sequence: CASSEWGHSPQPQHF. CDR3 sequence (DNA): TGTGCCAGCAGTGAATGGGGACACAGCCCTCAGCCCCAGCATTTT.

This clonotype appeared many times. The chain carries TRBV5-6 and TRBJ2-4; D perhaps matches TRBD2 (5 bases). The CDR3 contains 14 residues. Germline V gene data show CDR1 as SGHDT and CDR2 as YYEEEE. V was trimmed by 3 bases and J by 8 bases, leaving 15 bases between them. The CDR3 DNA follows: TGTGCCAGCAGCTCCCGGGCCCTCGGGGACATTCAGTACTTC. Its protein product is CASSSRALGDIQYF.

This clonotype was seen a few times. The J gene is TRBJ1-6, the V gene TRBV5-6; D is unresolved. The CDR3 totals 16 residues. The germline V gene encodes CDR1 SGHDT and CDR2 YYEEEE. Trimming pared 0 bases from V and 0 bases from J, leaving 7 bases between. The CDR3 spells CASSLELRSYNSPLHF. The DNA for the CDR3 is TGTGCCAGCAGCTTGGAGCTTCGCTCCTATAATTCACCCCTCCACTTT.

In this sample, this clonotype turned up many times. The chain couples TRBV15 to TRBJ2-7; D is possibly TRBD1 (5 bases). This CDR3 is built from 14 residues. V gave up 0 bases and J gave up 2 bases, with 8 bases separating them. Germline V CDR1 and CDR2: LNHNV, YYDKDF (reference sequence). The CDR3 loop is CATSRDQGPYEQYF. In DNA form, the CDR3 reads TGTGCCACCAGCAGAGATCAGGGCCCCTACGAGCAGTACTTC.